Below, 3 T cell receptor beta chains from the same sample are listed, as sequenced in a study of shared clonotypes between healthy human individuals. The method was immunoSEQ multiplex PCR; TCRdb's version includes in-frame clones alone and lacks a portion of them. The table lists roughly 500,000 clones, approximately 80% of them singletons. The sequenced material came from PBMCs. The source is a woman aged 40 to 55 in good health. Some clones in this sample may be carry-over from other donors' samples.

This chain links TRBV11-2 with TRBJ2-3; 8 positions agree with TRBD1. This CDR3 has 19 residues. The V and J ends lost 1 base and 6 bases, in that order; junction bases with no gene match: 18. Germline-derived CDR1 and CDR2 are SGHAT and FQNNGV. The CDR3 coding sequence is TGTGCCAGCAGCTTAGGTTTCGGGACAGGCCTCTCACGGGAGGATACGCAGTATTTT. Its translation is CASSLGFGTGLSREDTQYF.

The rearrangement links TRBV6-6 to TRBJ1-4; 11 bases match TRBD1. The V gene's germline CDR1 is MNHNY and CDR2 SVGAGI (reference sequence). This CDR3 region has 15 residues. Trimming at V came to 4 bases and at J to 8 bases, leaving 6 bases not matched to a gene. DNA of the CDR3: TGTGCCAGCAGTTCAAAGGACAGGGGGCTCGAAAAACTGTTTTTT. Translating gives CASSSKDRGLEKLFF.

In its sample, this clone was seen many times. The chain combines TRBV9 with TRBJ2-2; unclear D gene. V shed 6 bases and J shed 7 bases, with 10 bases lying between them. Germline V gene lookup returns CDR1 SGDLS and CDR2 YYNGEE. The CDR3 consists of 12 residues. CDR3 amino acids: CASTLDGGELFF. The DNA for the CDR3 is TGTGCCAGCACCTTGGACGGCGGGGAGCTGTTTTTT.